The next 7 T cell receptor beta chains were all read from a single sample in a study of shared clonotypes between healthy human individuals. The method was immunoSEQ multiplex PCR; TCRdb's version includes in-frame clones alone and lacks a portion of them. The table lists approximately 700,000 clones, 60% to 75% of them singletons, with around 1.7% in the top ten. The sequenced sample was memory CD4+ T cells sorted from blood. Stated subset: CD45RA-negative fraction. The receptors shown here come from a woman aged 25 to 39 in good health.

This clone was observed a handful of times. Here the CDR3 reads CASSAKLGVAPQHF. The CDR3, as DNA: TGTGCCAGCAGTGCGAAATTGGGGGTGGCGCCCCAGCATTTT. The J gene is TRBJ1-5, the V gene TRBV27; maybe TRBD1 (5 bases). CDR3 length equals 14 residues. The ends were cut back, 5 bases at V and 9 bases at J, with 17 bases in the middle. Germline V gene lookup returns CDR1 MNHEY and CDR2 SMNVEV (reference sequence).

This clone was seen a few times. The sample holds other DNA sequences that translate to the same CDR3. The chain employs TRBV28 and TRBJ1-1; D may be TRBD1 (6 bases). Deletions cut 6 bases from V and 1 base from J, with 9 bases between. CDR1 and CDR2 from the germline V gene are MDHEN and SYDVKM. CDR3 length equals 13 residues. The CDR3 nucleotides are TGTGCCAGCAGATCAGGGGCGAACACTGAAGCTTTCTTT. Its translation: CASRSGANTEAFF.

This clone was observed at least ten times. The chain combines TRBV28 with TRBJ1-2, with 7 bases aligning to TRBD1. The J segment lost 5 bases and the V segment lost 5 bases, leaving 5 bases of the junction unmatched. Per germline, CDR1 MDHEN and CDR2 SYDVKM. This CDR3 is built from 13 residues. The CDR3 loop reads CASSNRGTYGYTF. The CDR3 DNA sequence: TGTGCCAGCAGTAACAGGGGCACGTATGGCTACACCTTC.

The CDR3 protein is CASKKGGQETQYF. CDR3 sequence (DNA): TGTGCCAGCAAGAAGGGGGGCCAAGAGACCCAGTACTTC. This rearrangement joins TRBV2 to TRBJ2-5; D may match TRBD1 or TRBD2 (6 bases each). The CDR3 runs 13 residues. CDR1 and CDR2 (germline): SNHLY, FYNNEI. With 7 bases removed from V and 1 base from J, the gap between germline ends came to 10 bases.

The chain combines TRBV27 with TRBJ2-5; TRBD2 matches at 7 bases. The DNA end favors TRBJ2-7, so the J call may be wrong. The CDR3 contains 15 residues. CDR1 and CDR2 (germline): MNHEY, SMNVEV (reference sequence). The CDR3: CASRPQAGYSYEQYF. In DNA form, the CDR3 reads TGTGCCAGCAGACCTCAAGCGGGATATTCCTACGAGCAGTACTTC.

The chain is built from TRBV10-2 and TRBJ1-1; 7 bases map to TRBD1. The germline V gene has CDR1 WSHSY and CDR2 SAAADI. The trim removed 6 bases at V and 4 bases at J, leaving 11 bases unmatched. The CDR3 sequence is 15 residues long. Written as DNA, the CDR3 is TGCGCCAGCAGGGCAATCGACAGGGCAAGCACTGAAGCTTTCTTT. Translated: CASRAIDRASTEAFF.

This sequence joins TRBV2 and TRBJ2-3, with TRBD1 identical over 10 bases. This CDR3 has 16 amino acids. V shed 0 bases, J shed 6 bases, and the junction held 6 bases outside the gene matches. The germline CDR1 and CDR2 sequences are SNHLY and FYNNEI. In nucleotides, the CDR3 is TGTGCCAGCAGTGAAGCATTGACAGGGGGCATCGATACGCAGTATTTT. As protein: CASSEALTGGIDTQYF.